The entry that follows covers one TCR beta chain sequence. Its target is unknown. A multiplex PCR was run with 60 Vbeta primers and 13 Jbeta primers. TCRdb's copy holds only in-frame clones and misses some; the assay was immunoSEQ multiplex PCR. The sample carries some 120,000 clones, 75% to 85% recorded once. The CDR3 is made up of 14 amino acids. V gave up 2 bases and J gave up 5 bases; unmatched junction bases: 5. The germline V gene encodes CDR1 SGHKS and CDR2 YYEKEE (reference sequence). The sample is drawn from a study of cytomegalovirus exposure and HLA in healthy donors. General study points: Three of the chains that were CMV-associated were confirmed in vitro to be specific for CMV antigens. According to a later analysis, donors in an Asian-associated ancestry cluster reportedly had fewer N-insertions than the approximately 730-donor mean. Immune exposure was documented only through CMV serostatus. The study labeled more than 150 TCR beta chains cytomegalovirus-associated.

The chain uses TRBV5-5 and TRBJ2-7; the match to TRBD1 covers 9 bases. This TCR came from a male donor in good health and CMV-seronegative. The sample consisted of PBMCs. The CDR3 is CASSLPGQGNEQYF. The CDR3 DNA is TGTGCCAGCAGCTTACCGGGACAGGGAAACGAGCAGTACTTC.